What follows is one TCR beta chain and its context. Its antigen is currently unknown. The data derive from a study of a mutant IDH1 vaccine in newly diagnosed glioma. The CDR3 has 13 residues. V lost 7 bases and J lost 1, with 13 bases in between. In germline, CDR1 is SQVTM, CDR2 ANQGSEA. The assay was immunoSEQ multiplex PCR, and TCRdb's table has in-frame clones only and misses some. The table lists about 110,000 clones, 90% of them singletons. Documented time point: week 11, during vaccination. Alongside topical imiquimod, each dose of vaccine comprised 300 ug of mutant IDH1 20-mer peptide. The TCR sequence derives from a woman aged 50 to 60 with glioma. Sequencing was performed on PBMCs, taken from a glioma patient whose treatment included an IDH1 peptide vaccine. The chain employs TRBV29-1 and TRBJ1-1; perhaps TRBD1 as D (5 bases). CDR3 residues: CSAVWGSNTEAFF. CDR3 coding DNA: TGCAGCGCGGTTTGGGGGTCGAACACTGAAGCTTTCTTT.